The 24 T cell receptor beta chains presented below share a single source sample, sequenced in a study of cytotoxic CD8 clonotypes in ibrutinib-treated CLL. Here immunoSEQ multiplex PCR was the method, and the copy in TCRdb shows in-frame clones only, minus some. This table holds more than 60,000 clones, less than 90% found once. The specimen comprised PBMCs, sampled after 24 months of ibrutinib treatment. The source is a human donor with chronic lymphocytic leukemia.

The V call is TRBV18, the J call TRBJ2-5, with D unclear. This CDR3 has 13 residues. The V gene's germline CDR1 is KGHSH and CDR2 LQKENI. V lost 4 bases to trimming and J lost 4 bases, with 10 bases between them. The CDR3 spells CASSRERSETQYF. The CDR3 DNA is TGTGCCAGCTCACGTGAAAGATCAGAGACCCAGTACTTC.

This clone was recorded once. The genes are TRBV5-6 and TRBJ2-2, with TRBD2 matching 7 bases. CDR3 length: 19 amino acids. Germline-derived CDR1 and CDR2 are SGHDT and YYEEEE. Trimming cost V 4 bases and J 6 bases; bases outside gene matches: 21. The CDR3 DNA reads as TGTGCCAGCAGCCTCTCTTCCGGGACTACCCTTTTGAGGGCCGGGGAGCTGTTTTTT. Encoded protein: CASSLSSGTTLLRAGELFF.

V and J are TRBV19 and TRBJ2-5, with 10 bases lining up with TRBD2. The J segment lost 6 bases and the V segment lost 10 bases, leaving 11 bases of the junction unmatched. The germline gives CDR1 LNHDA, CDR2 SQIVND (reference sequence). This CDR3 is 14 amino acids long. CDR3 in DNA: TGTGCCACCGGAAACCCTAGCGGGAGAAAGACCCAGTACTTC. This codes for CATGNPSGRKTQYF.

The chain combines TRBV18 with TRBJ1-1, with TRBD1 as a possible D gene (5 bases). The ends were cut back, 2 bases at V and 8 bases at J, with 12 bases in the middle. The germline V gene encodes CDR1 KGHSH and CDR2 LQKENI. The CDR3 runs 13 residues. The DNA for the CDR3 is TGTGCCAGCTCACCAACTCAGGGAGAGGAAGCTTTCTTT. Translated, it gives CASSPTQGEEAFF.

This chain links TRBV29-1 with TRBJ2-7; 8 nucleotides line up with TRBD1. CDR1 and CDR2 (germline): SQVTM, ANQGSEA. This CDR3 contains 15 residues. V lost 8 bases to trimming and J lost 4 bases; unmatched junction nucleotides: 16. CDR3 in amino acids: CSTITGQGQGYEQYF. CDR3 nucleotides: TGCAGCACAATCACCGGCCAAGGACAGGGTTACGAGCAGTACTTC.

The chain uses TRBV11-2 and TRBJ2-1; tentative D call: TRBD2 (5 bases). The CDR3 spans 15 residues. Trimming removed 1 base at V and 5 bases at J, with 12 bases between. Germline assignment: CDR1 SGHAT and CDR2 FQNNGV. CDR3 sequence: CASSLAGSLNNEQFF. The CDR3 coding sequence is TGTGCCAGCAGCTTAGCTGGGAGTCTGAACAATGAGCAGTTCTTC. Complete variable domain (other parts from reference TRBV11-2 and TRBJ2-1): EAGVAQSPRYKIIEKRQSVAFWCNPISGHATLYWYQQILGQGPKLLIQFQNNGVVDDSQLPKDRFSAERLKGVDSTLKIQPAKLEDSAVYLCASSLAGSLNNEQFFGPGTRLTVL.

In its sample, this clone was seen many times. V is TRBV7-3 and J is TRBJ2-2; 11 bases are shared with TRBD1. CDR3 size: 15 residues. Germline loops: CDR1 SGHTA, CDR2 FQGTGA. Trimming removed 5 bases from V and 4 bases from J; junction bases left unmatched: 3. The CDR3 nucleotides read TGTGCCAGCAGCCTGGGACAGGGGGGCACCGGGGAGCTGTTTTTT. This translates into CASSLGQGGTGELFF.

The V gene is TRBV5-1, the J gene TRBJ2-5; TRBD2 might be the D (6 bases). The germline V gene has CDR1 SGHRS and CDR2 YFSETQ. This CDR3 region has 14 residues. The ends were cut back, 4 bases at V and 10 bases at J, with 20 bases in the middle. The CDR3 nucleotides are TGCGCCAGCAGCGTTGGGACCGGGGGAGTGAACCAGTACTTC. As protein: CASSVGTGGVNQYF.

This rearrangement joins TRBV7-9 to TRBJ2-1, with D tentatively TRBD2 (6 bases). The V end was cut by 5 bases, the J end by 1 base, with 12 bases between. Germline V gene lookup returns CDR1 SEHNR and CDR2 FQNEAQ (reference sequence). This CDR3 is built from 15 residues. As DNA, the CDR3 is TGTGCCAGCAGCCACGGGGGACTGTCCTACAATGAGCAGTTCTTC. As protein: CASSHGGLSYNEQFF.

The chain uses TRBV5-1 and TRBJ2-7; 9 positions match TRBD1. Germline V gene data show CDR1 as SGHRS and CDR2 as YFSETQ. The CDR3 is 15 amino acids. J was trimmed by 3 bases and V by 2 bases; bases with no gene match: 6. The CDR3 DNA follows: TGCGCCAGCAGCTTTTCCGGGACAGGGTTCTACGAGCAGTACTTC. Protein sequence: CASSFSGTGFYEQYF.

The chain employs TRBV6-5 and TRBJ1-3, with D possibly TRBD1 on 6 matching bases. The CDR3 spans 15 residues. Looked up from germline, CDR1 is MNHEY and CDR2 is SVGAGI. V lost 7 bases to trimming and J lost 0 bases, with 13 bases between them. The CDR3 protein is CASTSDRYSGNTIYF. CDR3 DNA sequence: TGTGCCAGCACCAGTGACAGGTACTCTGGAAACACCATATATTTT.

CDR3 DNA sequence: TGTGCCAGCTCACCATCCGGGACTAGCGGGAAGGAGACCCAGTACTTC. Translated, it gives CASSPSGTSGKETQYF. The chain uses TRBV18 and TRBJ2-5; 13 positions match TRBD2. Germline CDR1 KGHSH, CDR2 LQKENI. The CDR3 totals 16 residues. The trim removed 2 bases at V and 5 bases at J, leaving 5 bases unmatched.

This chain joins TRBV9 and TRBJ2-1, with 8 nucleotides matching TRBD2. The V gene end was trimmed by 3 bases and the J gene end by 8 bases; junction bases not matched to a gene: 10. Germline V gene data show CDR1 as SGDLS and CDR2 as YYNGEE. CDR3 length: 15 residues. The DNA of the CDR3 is TGTGCCAGCAGCGGGGGGAGCGGGAGTACAGATGAGCAGTTCTTC. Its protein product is CASSGGSGSTDEQFF.

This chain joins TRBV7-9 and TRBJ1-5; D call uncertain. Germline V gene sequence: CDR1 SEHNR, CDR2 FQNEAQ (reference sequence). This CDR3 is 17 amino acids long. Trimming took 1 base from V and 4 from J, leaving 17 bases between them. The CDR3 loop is CASSLGGGGSWNQPQHF. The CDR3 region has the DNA TGTGCCAGCAGCTTAGGCGGAGGTGGCAGTTGGAATCAGCCCCAGCATTTT. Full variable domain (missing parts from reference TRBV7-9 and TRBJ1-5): DTGVSQNPRHKITKRGQNVTFRCDPISEHNRLYWYRQTLGQGPEFLTYFQNEAQLEKSRLLSDRFSAERPKGSFSTLEIQRTEQGDSAMYLCASSLGGGGSWNQPQHFGDGTRLSIL.

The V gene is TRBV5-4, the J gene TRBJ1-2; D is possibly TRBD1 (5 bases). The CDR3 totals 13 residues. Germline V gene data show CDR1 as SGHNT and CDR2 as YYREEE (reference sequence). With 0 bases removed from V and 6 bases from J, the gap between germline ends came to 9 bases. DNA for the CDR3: TGTGCCAGCAGCTTGGTGGGGCAAAATGGCTACACCTTC. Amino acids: CASSLVGQNGYTF.

CDR3 in DNA: TGCGCCAGCAGGAGCGGGCATACCTACGAGCAGTACTTC. Translating it yields CASRSGHTYEQYF. The rearrangement links TRBV10-2 to TRBJ2-7; possible D gene TRBD2, 6 bases. The germline V gene encodes CDR1 WSHSY and CDR2 SAAADI. V dropped 6 bases and J dropped 2 bases, with 11 bases sitting between them. CDR3 length: 13 amino acids.

CDR3 protein: CASSDGQTLYGYTF. The CDR3 nucleotides are TGTGCCAGCAGTGACGGACAGACCCTCTATGGCTACACCTTC. This chain links TRBV6-1 with TRBJ1-2; maybe TRBD1 (6 bases). The germline CDR1 and CDR2 sequences are MNHNS and SASEGT. The CDR3 loop spans 14 amino acids. Trimming took 3 bases from V and 4 from J, leaving 12 bases between them.

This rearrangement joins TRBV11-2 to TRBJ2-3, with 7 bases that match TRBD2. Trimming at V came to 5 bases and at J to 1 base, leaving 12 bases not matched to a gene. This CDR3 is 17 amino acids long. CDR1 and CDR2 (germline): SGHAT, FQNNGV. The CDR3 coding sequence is TGTGCCAGCAGCGCCTTGGGTTCAGCGGGACGCACAGATACGCAGTATTTT. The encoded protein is CASSALGSAGRTDTQYF.

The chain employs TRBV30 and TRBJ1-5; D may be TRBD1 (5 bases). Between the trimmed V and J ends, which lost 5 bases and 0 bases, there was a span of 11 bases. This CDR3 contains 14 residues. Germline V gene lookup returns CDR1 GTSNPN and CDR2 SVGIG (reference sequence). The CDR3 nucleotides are TGTGCCTGGCAGGACATCAATAGCAATCAGCCCCAGCATTTT. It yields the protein CAWQDINSNQPQHF.

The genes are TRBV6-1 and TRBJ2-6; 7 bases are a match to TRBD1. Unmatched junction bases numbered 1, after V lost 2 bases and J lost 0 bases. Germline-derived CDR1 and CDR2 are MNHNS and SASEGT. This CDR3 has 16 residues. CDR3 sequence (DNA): TGTGCCAGCAGTGAATACAGGGGCTCTGGGGCCAACGTCCTGACTTTC. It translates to CASSEYRGSGANVLTF.

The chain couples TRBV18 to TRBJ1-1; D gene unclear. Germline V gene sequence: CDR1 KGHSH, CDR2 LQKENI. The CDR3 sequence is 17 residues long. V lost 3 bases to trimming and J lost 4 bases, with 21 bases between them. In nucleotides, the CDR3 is TGTGCCAGCTCACCCCCGAGGTTTGGCAGAAGCGGCACTGAAGCTTTCTTT. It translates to CASSPPRFGRSGTEAFF.

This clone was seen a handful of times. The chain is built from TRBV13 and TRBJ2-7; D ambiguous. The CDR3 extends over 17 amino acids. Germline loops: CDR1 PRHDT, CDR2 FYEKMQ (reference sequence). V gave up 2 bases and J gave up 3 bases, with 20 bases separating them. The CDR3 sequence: CASSLLQAADTNYEQYF. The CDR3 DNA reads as TGTGCCAGCAGCTTACTCCAGGCAGCTGATACGAACTACGAGCAGTACTTC.

The CDR3 DNA sequence: TGTGCCAGCAGCCCTGGGACTAGCGTTGGGGCCAACGTCCTGACTTTC. It encodes CASSPGTSVGANVLTF. V and J are TRBV14 and TRBJ2-6; the match to TRBD2 covers 10 bases. The germline gives CDR1 SGHDN, CDR2 FVKESK. After removal of 4 bases from V and 3 bases from J, the junction contained 3 bases not matched to a gene. The CDR3 totals 16 residues.

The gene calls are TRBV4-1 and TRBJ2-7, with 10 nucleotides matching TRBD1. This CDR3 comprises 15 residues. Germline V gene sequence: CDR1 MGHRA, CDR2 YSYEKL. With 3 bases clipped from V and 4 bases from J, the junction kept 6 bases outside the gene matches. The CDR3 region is CASSHGQGVSYEQYF. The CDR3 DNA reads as TGCGCCAGCAGCCACGGACAGGGGGTCAGTTACGAGCAGTACTTC.